This TCR beta chain was found in a study of CD8 T cells in ankylosing spondylitis (dated by TCRdb to the late 2010s). Notes on the research overall: To find TCR variants linked to disease, the study profiled T cell receptor beta repertoires in ankylosing spondylitis patients and healthy donors. The full study cohort comprised 25 ankylosing spondylitis patients and roughly 100 healthy donors. Peripheral blood samples were taken, and synovial fluid was additionally collected from ankylosing spondylitis patients. Beyond this particular receptor, the publication reports: The disease-linked clones were reported as significantly enriched in matched synovial fluid samples from ankylosing spondylitis patients. Some motif variants had previously been reported in the synovial fluid and blood of reactive arthritis patients, which suggests shared mechanisms of disease initiation. A TCR beta motif made up of several highly homologous amino acid variants appeared to be characteristic of blood from ankylosing spondylitis patients. A CD8+ phenotype was shown by the disease-linked clones, which were found at relatively low frequencies in peripheral blood.

There are 14 amino acids in the CDR3, from cysteine to phenylalanine inclusive. Here the CDR3 DNA is all that survives: 42 bases in frame from base 1. The germline V gene yields SGHRS for CDR1 and YFSETQ for CDR2. Trimming removed 7 bases from V and 4 bases from J; the gene matches leave 2 bases unexplained. As to this clonotype: The target of this receptor is not known. Base qualities are not recorded, but no much larger clone differs from it by a single base.

Reads for this sample came from an Illumina HiSeq 2500. Quantitative 5'-RACE with molecular barcodes was the method used to prepare the TCR beta libraries. The published analysis was carried out like this. To identify disease-linked TCR variants, a new computational method was used, one built on a probabilistic model of VDJ rearrangement. Using fastp trimming at Q25 and MiXCR clonotype assembly, TCRdb reanalyzed the public sequencing data and kept in-frame beta chains. Rows with one shared CDR3 protein collapse into an entry with the most common genes and DNA. TCRdb assigned the V and J calls; the authors' analysis was not used. The table for this sample lists roughly 370,000 distinct CDR3 sequences; 20% to 25% of them were counted only once. Around 16% of the sample rests with the top ten.

This sequence was found in a male donor with ankylosing spondylitis. The rearrangement combines TRBV5-1 with TRBJ2-1; 13 middle bases align to TRBD2. The sequenced sample was blood, either unsorted or a sorted T cell fraction (not recorded which). The CDR3 is CASGGLAGYNEQFF. The sequenced DNA: TGCGCCAGCGGGGGACTAGCGGGATACAATGAGCAGTTCTTC.